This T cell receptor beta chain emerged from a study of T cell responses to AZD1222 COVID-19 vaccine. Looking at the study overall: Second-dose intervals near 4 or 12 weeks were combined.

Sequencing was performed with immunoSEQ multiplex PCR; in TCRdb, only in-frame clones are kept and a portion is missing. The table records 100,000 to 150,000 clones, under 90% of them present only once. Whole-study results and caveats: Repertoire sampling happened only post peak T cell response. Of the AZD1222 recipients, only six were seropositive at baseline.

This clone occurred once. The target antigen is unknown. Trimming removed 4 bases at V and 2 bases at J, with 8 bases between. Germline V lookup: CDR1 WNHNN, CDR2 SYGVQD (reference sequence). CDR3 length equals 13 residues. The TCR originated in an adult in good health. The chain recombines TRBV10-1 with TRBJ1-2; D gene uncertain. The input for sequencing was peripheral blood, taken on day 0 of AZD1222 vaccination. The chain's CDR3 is CASSVGRNYGYTF. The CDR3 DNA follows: TGCGCCAGCAGTGTGGGTCGAAACTATGGCTACACCTTC.